Sequencing of this T cell receptor beta chain was carried out in a study of T cells in Graves' hyperthyroidism and ophthalmopathy. Using RNA transcripts as the source, TCR beta CDR3 regions were amplified. HTBI primers drove first-round RT-PCR of the TCR CDR3. MiXCR, run by TCRdb on the multiplex PCR reads, gives a single entry per CDR3 protein. The data hold some 440,000 distinct CDR3 sequences, with around 14% observed a single time. Points on this clonotype: Antigen specificity is unknown. Its ends do not fully match the called genes, so a read error is possible.

Participants, patients aged 18 to 65, had newly diagnosed hyperthyroidism with a duration under 2 months. It was uncontrolled infection, other autoimmune disease, pregnancy or lactation that excluded patients. Clinical symptoms, serum thyroxine and TRAb, thyroid ultrasound and orbital computed tomography together formed the diagnostic basis. This CDR3 has 13 residues. Per the germline V gene, CDR1 is MGHRA and CDR2 is YSYEKL. Study findings and constraints: Among thyroid clonotypes expanded above 0.001, most also appeared in blood.

The source is a woman younger than 30 with Graves' hyperthyroidism. The chain is built from TRBV4-1 and TRBJ2-7; D gene ambiguous. The specimen sequenced was blood. CDR3 sequence (DNA): TGCGCCAGCAGCCTCAGCTCCTCCTACGAGCACTACTTC. It codes for CASSLSSSYEHYF.